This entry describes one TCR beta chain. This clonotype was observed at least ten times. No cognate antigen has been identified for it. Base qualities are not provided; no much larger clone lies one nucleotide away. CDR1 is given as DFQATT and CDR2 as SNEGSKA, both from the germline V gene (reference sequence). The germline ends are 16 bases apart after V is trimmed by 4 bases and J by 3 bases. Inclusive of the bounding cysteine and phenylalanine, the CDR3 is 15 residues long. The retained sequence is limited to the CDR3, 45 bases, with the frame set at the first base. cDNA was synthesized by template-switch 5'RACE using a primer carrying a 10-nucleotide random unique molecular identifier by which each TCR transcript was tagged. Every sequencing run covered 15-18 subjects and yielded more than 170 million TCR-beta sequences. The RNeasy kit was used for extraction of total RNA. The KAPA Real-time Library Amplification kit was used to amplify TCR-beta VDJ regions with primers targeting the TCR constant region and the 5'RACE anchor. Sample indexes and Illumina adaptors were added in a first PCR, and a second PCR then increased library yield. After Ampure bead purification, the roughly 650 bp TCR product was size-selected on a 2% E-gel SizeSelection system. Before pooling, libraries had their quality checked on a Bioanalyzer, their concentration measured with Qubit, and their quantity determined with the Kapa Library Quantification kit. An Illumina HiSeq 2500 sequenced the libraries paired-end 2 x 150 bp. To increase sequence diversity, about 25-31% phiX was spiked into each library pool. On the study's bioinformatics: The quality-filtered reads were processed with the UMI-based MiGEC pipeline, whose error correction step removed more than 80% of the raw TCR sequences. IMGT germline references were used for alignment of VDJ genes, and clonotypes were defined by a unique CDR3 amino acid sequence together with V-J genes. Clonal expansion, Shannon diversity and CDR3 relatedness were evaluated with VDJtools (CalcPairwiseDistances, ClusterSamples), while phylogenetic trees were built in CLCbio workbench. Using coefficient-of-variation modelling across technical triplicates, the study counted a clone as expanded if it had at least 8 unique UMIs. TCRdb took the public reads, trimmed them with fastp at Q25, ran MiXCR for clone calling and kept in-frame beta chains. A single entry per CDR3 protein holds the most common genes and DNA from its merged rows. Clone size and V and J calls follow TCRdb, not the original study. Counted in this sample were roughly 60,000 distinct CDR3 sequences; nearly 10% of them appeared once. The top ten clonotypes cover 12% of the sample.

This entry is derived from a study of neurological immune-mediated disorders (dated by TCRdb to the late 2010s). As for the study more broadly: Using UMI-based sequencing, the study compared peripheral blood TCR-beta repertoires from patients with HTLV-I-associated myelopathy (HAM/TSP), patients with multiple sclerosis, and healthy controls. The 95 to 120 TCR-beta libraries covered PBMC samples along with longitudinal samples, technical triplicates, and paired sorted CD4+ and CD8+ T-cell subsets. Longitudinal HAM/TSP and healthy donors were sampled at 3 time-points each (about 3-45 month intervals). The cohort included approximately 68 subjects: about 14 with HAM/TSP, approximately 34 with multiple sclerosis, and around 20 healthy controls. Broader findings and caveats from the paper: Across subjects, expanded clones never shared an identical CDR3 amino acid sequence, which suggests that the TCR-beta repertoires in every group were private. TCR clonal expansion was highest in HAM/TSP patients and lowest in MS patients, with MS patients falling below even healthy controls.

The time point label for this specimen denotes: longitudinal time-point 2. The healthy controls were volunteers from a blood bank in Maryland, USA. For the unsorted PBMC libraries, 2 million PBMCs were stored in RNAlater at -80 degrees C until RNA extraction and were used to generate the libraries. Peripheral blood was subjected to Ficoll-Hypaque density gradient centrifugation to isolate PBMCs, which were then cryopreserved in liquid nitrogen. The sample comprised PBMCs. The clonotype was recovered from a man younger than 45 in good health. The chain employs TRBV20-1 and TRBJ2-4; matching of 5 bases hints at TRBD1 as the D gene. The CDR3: CSATPTALIKNIQYF. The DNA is TGCAGTGCTACTCCGACAGCCCTTATCAAAAACATTCAGTACTTC.